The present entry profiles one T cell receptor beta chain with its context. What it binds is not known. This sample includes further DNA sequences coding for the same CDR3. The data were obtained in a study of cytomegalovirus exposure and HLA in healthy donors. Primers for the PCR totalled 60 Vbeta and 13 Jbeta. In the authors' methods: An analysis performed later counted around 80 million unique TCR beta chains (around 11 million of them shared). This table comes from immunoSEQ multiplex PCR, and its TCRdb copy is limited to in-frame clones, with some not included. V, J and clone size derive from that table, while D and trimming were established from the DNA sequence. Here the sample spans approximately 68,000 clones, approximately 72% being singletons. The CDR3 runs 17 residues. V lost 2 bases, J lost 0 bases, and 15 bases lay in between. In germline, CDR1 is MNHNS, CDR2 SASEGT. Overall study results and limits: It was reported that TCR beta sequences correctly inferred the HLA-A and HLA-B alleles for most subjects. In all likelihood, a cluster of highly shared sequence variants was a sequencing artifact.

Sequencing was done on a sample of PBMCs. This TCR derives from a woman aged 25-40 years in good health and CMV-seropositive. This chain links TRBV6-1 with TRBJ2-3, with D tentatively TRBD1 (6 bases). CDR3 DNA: TGTGCCAGCAGTGAACCTACAGGGTTTCTTAGCACAGATACGCAGTATTTT. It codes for CASSEPTGFLSTDTQYF.